This T cell receptor beta chain was captured in a study of molecular identifiers for immune sequencing clone quantification. Findings of the study overall: Jurkat TCR RNA that was spiked in from one cell was reportedly detectable among 750,000 to 1,000,000 naive cells. Barcode sharing among identical TCR molecules could make large clones appear smaller. For effector cells, clones above 20 RNA copies held over 97% of molecules; for naive cells, under 1%.

The ends were cut back, 0 bases at V and 0 bases at J, with 19 bases in the middle. This CDR3 comprises 19 residues. Germline lookup yields CDR1 MGHRA and CDR2 YSYEKL. This clonotype has at least ten counts. Its specificity is unknown. Generation of bulk TCR libraries relied on previously described methods and listed TCR primers. In TCRdb, the PCR reads were re-called with MiXCR into one record per CDR3 protein. Of about 640,000 distinct CDR3 sequences listed, roughly 21% are singletons. Material for sequencing was naive CD8+ T cells from blood, with Jurkat cell RNA spiked in. Noted subset: FACS-sorted CD8+CD4-CCR7+CD45RA+ naive T cells. This TCR came from a human donor in good health. Some libraries in this study had Jurkat cell RNA spiked in. The chain uses TRBV4-1 and TRBJ2-3, with no clear D. The CDR3 reads CASSQDQPLAIGSTDTQYF. The CDR3, as DNA: TGCGCCAGCAGCCAAGATCAGCCGCTGGCAATTGGTAGCACAGATACGCAGTATTTT.